This TCR beta chain was recovered during a study of cytomegalovirus exposure and HLA in healthy donors. Study details: Roughly 85 million unique TCRs from HLA-typed donors were held in an early release of data. General study points: TCR beta sequences reportedly predicted most subjects' HLA-A and HLA-B alleles accurately. An analysis that came later showed most CMV-associated TCR beta chains appearing HLA-restricted. Productive rates of about 90% or about 30% were seen for most TCR beta V segments in an earlier analysis.

The PCR employed 60 Vbeta primers together with 13 Jbeta primers. Data came from immunoSEQ multiplex PCR; TCRdb stores just in-frame clones and leaves some out. The data show 200,000 or so clones, over 65% seen once. This clone was detected once. Antigen unknown. This receptor was taken from a boy aged 2-15 years in good health and CMV-seronegative. The material sequenced was PBMCs.

In DNA, the CDR3 is TGTGCCAGCAGCAAGGACAGGGGTGGTTCTGAAGCTTTCTTT. Translating gives CASSKDRGGSEAFF. This chain connects TRBV5-4 to TRBJ1-1; 9 bases are shared with TRBD1. The trim removed 4 bases at V and 6 bases at J, leaving 7 bases unmatched. The length of the CDR3 is 14 residues. From germline, CDR1 is SGHNT and CDR2 YYREEE (reference sequence).